Listed below are T cell receptor beta chains from one sample, sequenced in a study of PD-L1 blockade in urothelial cancer. Libraries were prepared by immunoSEQ multiplex PCR; TCRdb keeps only in-frame clonotypes and omits some of them. The sample shows approximately 32,000 clones, around 80% of them seen only once. The starting material was PBMCs, obtained around atezolizumab (anti-PD-L1) treatment. These receptors originate from a man between 60 and 75 years old with urothelial cancer. Each CDR3 is given with its conserved first and last residue. A D gene is named only where the DNA matches it firmly. The size field is filled for only some rows; it gives once, few, many or a size class.

>TRBV15|.|TRBJ2-7|.
CATSRDHAAPADEQYF
TGTGCCACCAGCAGAGACCACGCGGCCCCCGCCGACGAGCAGTACTTC
>TRBV6-4|.|TRBJ2-7|once
CASSDRAGNSYEQYF
TGTGCCAGCAGTGACCGGGCAGGGAACTCCTACGAGCAGTACTTC
>TRBV19|TRBD1|TRBJ2-3|.
CASSDDRVQDTQYF
TGTGCCAGTAGTGACGACAGGGTCCAAGATACGCAGTATTTT
>TRBV6-5|TRBD2|TRBJ2-7|.
CASSYSGTSGGEQYF
TGTGCCAGCAGTTACTCCGGGACTAGCGGAGGAGAGCAGTACTTC
>TRBV7-8|.|TRBJ2-5|.
CASSLGAGRSETQYF
TGTGCCAGCAGCTTAGGGGCAGGGAGGTCCGAGACCCAGTACTTC
>TRBV5-1|.|TRBJ2-6|.
CASSLSPGANVLTF
TGCGCCAGCAGCTTATCTCCTGGGGCCAACGTCCTGACTTTC
>TRBV18|TRBD1|TRBJ1-2|.
CASSPGGGQANYGYTF
TGTGCCAGCTCACCAGGCGGGGGACAGGCCAACTATGGCTACACCTTC
>TRBV5-1|.|TRBJ1-2|.
CASSPNEGYGYTF
TGCGCCAGCAGCCCTAACGAGGGCTATGGCTACACCTTC
>TRBV5-1|TRBD1|TRBJ2-1|.
CASSLEGQGNSWDEQFF
TGCGCCAGCAGCTTGGAGGGACAGGGTAATTCCTGGGATGAGCAGTTCTTC
>TRBV28|.|TRBJ2-4|.
CASSGEGQLRLIAKNIQYF
TGTGCCAGCAGTGGCGAAGGACAGCTCAGGTTAATAGCCAAAAACATTCAGTACTTC
>TRBV27|.|TRBJ2-3|.
CASSLSGPSWVTDTQYF
TGTGCCAGCAGTTTATCGGGCCCTAGCTGGGTCACAGATACGCAGTATTTT
>TRBV5-4|TRBD2|TRBJ2-3|once
CASSSPSGGVDTQYF
TGTGCCAGCAGCTCGCCTAGCGGGGGGGTAGATACGCAGTATTTT
>TRBV14|.|TRBJ2-3|.
CASSQRTMSDTQYF
TGTGCCAGCAGCCAAAGGACTATGTCAGATACGCAGTATTTT
>TRBV6-5|.|TRBJ1-5|once
CASSMGGLGQPQHF
TGTGCCAGCAGTATGGGGGGGCTGGGTCAGCCCCAGCATTTT
>TRBV4-2|.|TRBJ2-3|.
CASSQEGRTLMGDTQYF
TGTGCCAGCAGCCAAGAAGGGCGGACTCTGATGGGAGATACGCAGTATTTT
>TRBV5-6|TRBD1|TRBJ2-2|.
CASSLQQGRTGELFF
TGTGCCAGCAGCCTACAACAGGGGCGGACCGGGGAGCTGTTTTTT
>TRBV6-6|TRBD1|TRBJ2-7|.
CASSYPGTAVYEQYF
TGTGCCAGCAGTTACCCCGGGACAGCCGTCTACGAGCAGTACTTC
>TRBV5-1|TRBD1|TRBJ1-1|.
CASSPGQGNTEAFF
TGCGCCAGCAGCCCGGGACAGGGTAACACTGAAGCTTTCTTT
>TRBV5-1|TRBD2|TRBJ2-3|once
CASSPPSGTSGTDTQYF
TGCGCCAGCAGCCCCCCCTCCGGGACTAGCGGAACAGATACGCAGTATTTT
>TRBV27|.|TRBJ2-7|few
CASHGLVGVEQYF
TGTGCCAGCCATGGCCTGGTCGGAGTCGAGCAGTACTTC
>TRBV11-1|.|TRBJ2-1|.
CASTPEGASSYNEQFF
TGTGCCAGCACCCCCGAGGGCGCTAGCTCCTACAATGAGCAGTTCTTC
>TRBV7-2|TRBD2|TRBJ2-5|few
CASSPRGAGGMVETQYF
TGTGCCAGCAGCCCCAGAGGTGCGGGGGGGATGGTGGAGACCCAGTACTTC
>TRBV5-1|TRBD1|TRBJ1-4|.
CASSLNRGNEKLFF
TGCGCCAGCAGCTTGAACAGGGGGAACGAAAAACTGTTTTTT
>TRBV11-2|TRBD1|TRBJ2-5|.
CASSLTGVRETQYF
TGTGCCAGCAGCTTGACAGGGGTGCGGGAGACCCAGTACTTC
>TRBV5-1|.|TRBJ2-1|.
CASSRTGLGGPNEQFF
TGCGCCAGCAGCCGAACCGGACTAGGGGGGCCCAATGAGCAGTTCTTC
>TRBV10-2|.|TRBJ1-2|.
CATGLRLSGYTF
TGCGCCACCGGACTCCGACTATCCGGCTACACCTTC
>TRBV12-5|TRBD2|TRBJ2-3|.
CASGSGTSGRSSTDTQYF
TGTGCTAGTGGCTCCGGGACTAGCGGGAGGTCTAGCACAGATACGCAGTATTTT